These 19 T cell receptor beta chains originate from one sample sequenced in a study of T-cell memory formation after mild COVID-19. TCRdb analysed the 5' RACE reads with MiXCR anew, one entry per CDR3 protein. The table has about 310,000 distinct CDR3 sequences, approximately 19% seen once; the top ten hold around 21%. Input material: PBMCs or a T cell subset sorted from them (not recorded which). These receptor sequences come from a young man who had mild COVID-19 (a few samples of this study predate the infection). Cell type and time point are not known.

This clonotype was seen a few times. This chain joins TRBV9 and TRBJ2-7; 7 positions agree with TRBD1. V shed 3 bases, J shed 4 bases, and the junction held 7 bases outside the gene matches. Germline assignment: CDR1 SGDLS and CDR2 YYNGEE. The CDR3 sequence is 14 residues long. CDR3 protein: CASSARDSRYEQYF. The CDR3 DNA sequence: TGTGCCAGCAGCGCCCGGGACAGCCGATACGAGCAGTACTTC.

The chain recombines TRBV4-3 with TRBJ1-6; tentatively, D is TRBD1 (5 bases). The germline V gene has CDR1 LGHNA and CDR2 YSLEER. V lost 5 bases to trimming and J lost 8 bases, with 13 bases between them. CDR3 length equals 14 residues. The CDR3 DNA reads TGCGCCAGCAGCTACCGGGGGGAGGATTCACCCCTCCACTTT. The encoded protein is CASSYRGEDSPLHF.

The gene calls are TRBV5-1 and TRBJ2-5; D remains ambiguous. Trimming stripped 0 bases from V and 0 bases from J, with 6 bases between. The CDR3 sequence is 14 residues long. Germline V lookup: CDR1 SGHRS, CDR2 YFSETQ. Here the CDR3 reads CASSLADYQETQYF. The CDR3, as DNA: TGCGCCAGCAGCTTGGCCGACTACCAAGAGACCCAGTACTTC.

The sample holds many counts of this clonotype. The chain uses TRBV2 and TRBJ1-1; possibly TRBD1 for D (5 bases). Germline values: CDR1 SNHLY, CDR2 FYNNEI. The CDR3 has 14 amino acids. V was shortened by 7 bases and J by 0 bases, with 12 bases between the two germline ends. CDR3 nucleotides: TGTGCCAGCAAAATCGACAGATTGAACACTGAAGCTTTCTTT. It codes for CASKIDRLNTEAFF.

This clonotype was detected only a few times. The V and J genes are TRBV5-1 and TRBJ2-3; no clear D gene. CDR1 and CDR2 (germline): SGHRS, YFSETQ. The ends were cut back, 4 bases at V and 5 bases at J, with 17 bases in the middle. This CDR3 contains 15 residues. CDR3 in DNA: TGCGCCAGCAGCCCCCCAAGACCAGCTGGAGATACGCAGTATTTT. It translates to CASSPPRPAGDTQYF. The whole variable domain, filled in from reference TRBV5-1 and TRBJ2-3, reads KAGVTQTPRYLIKTRGQQVTLSCSPISGHRSVSWYQQTPGQGLQFLFEYFSETQRNKGNFPGRFSGRQFSNSRSEMNVSTLELGDSALYLCASSPPRPAGDTQYFGPGTRLTVL.

The chain has TRBV5-6 and TRBJ1-1; a weak D match, TRBD1 (5 bases). Germline V lookup: CDR1 SGHDT, CDR2 YYEEEE. This CDR3 is 16 amino acids long. V was shortened by 1 base and J by 5 bases, with 18 bases between the two germline ends. In DNA, the CDR3 is TGTGCCAGCAGCTTGCCGGGACTTGCTGGGAGGACTGAAGCTTTCTTT. This codes for CASSLPGLAGRTEAFF.

The V gene is TRBV2, the J gene TRBJ2-7; D ambiguous. The V gene's germline CDR1 is SNHLY and CDR2 FYNNEI. The CDR3 contains 14 residues. The germline V and J ends were trimmed by 2 bases and 6 bases, with 14 bases remaining between them. CDR3 sequence: CASSESAELLEQYF. DNA of the CDR3: TGTGCCAGCAGTGAATCGGCCGAGCTGCTCGAGCAGTACTTC.

The chain is built from TRBV12-3 or TRBV12-4 and TRBJ2-2; 7 bases align to TRBD2. CDR3 length: 13 amino acids. Germline trimming cut 6 bases from V and 6 bases from J; bases unmatched to any gene: 4. CDR3 DNA: TGTGCCAGCAGGGGAGGGAGCGCCGGGGAGCTGTTTTTT. Its protein is CASRGGSAGELFF.

There are a few counts of this clonotype. The chain links TRBV7-9 to TRBJ2-1; D unclear. Germline-derived CDR1 and CDR2 are SEHNR and FQNEAQ (reference sequence). The CDR3 length is 13 residues. The V gene lost 4 bases and the J gene lost 8 bases, with 12 bases spanning the gap. The DNA of the CDR3 is TGTGCCAGCAGCTCCGGTTTATCGGATGAGCAGTTCTTC. Protein product: CASSSGLSDEQFF.

This clonotype was seen ten or more times. This sequence joins TRBV2 and TRBJ2-3; D possibly corresponds to TRBD2 (6 bases). This CDR3 comprises 14 residues. V gave up 2 bases and J gave up 10 bases, with 16 bases separating them. Per germline, CDR1 SNHLY and CDR2 FYNNEI. CDR3 in DNA: TGTGCCAGCAGTGAAATTCGTGGGGACTCAGCGCAGTATTTT. Protein: CASSEIRGDSAQYF.

This chain connects TRBV6-2 or TRBV6-3 to TRBJ1-4; possible D gene TRBD1, 6 bases. Trimming took 4 bases from V and 10 from J, leaving 19 bases between them. Germline V gives CDR1 MNHEY, CDR2 SVGEGT. The CDR3 has 15 amino acids. As DNA, the CDR3 is TGTGCCAGCAGTTCCCCAGGGGAAGGAAGGGGAAAACTGTTTTTT. Its translation is CASSSPGEGRGKLFF.

This chain joins TRBV7-6 and TRBJ2-5; D perhaps matches TRBD2 (6 bases). V lost 5 bases, J lost 2 bases, and 21 bases lay in between. Per the germline V gene, CDR1 is SGHVS and CDR2 is FNYEAQ. CDR3 size: 17 residues. CDR3: CASSPLGPVEGQETQYF. The CDR3 DNA follows: TGTGCCAGCAGCCCCCTCGGGCCCGTGGAGGGTCAAGAGACCCAGTACTTC.

This clonotype was recorded a few times. This rearrangement joins TRBV6-5 to TRBJ2-3; TRBD2 might be the D (6 bases). Per the germline V gene, CDR1 is MNHEY and CDR2 is SVGAGI. The CDR3 loop spans 14 amino acids. Trimming shortened V by 0 bases and J by 3 bases, and 7 bases separated the two germline ends. CDR3 sequence reads: CASSYSAGTDTQYF. CDR3 bases: TGTGCCAGCAGTTACTCGGCGGGAACAGATACGCAGTATTTT.

This clonotype was found a few times. This chain links TRBV24-1 with TRBJ2-3, with TRBD2 matching over 8 bases. The germline V gene has CDR1 KGHDR and CDR2 SFDVKD. With 7 bases clipped from V and 6 bases from J, the junction kept 5 bases outside the gene matches. The CDR3 is 13 amino acids. In DNA, the CDR3 is TGTGCCACCAGAGCGGGGGCGGTGGATACGCAGTATTTT. Its protein is CATRAGAVDTQYF.

This clonotype was detected only a few times. This sequence joins TRBV12-3 or TRBV12-4 and TRBJ2-3; D may be TRBD1 (8 bases). The V and J ends lost 7 bases and 3 bases respectively, with 17 bases between them. The CDR3 length is 15 residues. CDR3 in amino acids: CASTTGGVVTDTQYF. In DNA form, the CDR3 reads TGTGCCAGCACAACAGGGGGGGTCGTAACAGATACGCAGTATTTT.

This clonotype was seen more than once but under ten times. The rearrangement joins TRBV12-3 or TRBV12-4 to TRBJ1-2; the D is unclear. The CDR3 length is 13 residues. Trimming shortened V by 3 bases and J by 4 bases, and 9 bases separated the two germline ends. The CDR3 nucleotides read TGTGCCAGCAGTTTGGGTCAGGTCTATGGCTACACCTTC. Translated, it gives CASSLGQVYGYTF.

The rearrangement joins TRBV5-1 to TRBJ1-2, with 9 bases that match TRBD1. V shed 4 bases, J shed 4 bases, and the junction held 8 bases outside the gene matches. The germline CDR1 and CDR2 sequences are SGHRS and YFSETQ. The CDR3 spans 15 residues. CDR3 residues: CASSPYRGPTYGYTF. The CDR3 coding sequence is TGCGCCAGCAGCCCTTACAGGGGGCCTACCTATGGCTACACCTTC.

This clonotype was observed a few times. The V gene is TRBV5-1, the J gene TRBJ1-1, with 11 positions matching TRBD1. The J segment lost 5 bases and the V segment lost 4 bases, leaving 13 bases of the junction unmatched. This CDR3 region has 17 residues. Per germline, CDR1 SGHRS and CDR2 YFSETQ. CDR3 residues: CASSRDGQGAERTEAFF. Here the CDR3 DNA reads TGCGCCAGCAGCCGAGACGGACAGGGGGCGGAAAGGACTGAAGCTTTCTTT.

The chain carries TRBV7-8 and TRBJ2-3, with a possible D match to TRBD1 (6 bases). This CDR3 is 20 amino acids long. Trimming removed 5 bases from V and 0 bases from J, with 27 bases in between. Per germline, CDR1 SGHVS and CDR2 FQNEAQ. The CDR3 DNA is TGTGCCAGCAGCCCCCGGGACACCTTGTTTGCCCACCCGAGCACAGATACGCAGTATTTT. Its translation: CASSPRDTLFAHPSTDTQYF. The variable domain in full, with the rest retrieved from reference TRBV7-8 and TRBJ2-3, is GAGVSQSPRYKVAKRGQDVALRCDPISGHVSLFWYQQALGQGPEFLTYFQNEAQLDKSGLPSDRFFAERPEGSVSTLKIQRTQQEDSAVYLCASSPRDTLFAHPSTDTQYFGPGTRLTVL.